This T cell receptor beta chain was recovered during a study of blood T cell repertoires in COVID-19. Looking at the study overall: Researchers got acute and convalescent COVID-19 samples from the United States, Italy and Spain.

Germline lookup yields CDR1 SNHLY and CDR2 FYNNEI. The CDR3 extends over 14 amino acids. V lost 7 bases and J lost 0, with 12 bases in between. TCRdb's table, derived via immunoSEQ multiplex PCR, lists solely in-frame clones and lacks some. The data contain approximately 100,000 clones, 87% of them singletons. The chain couples TRBV2 to TRBJ1-2; tentative D call: TRBD1 (5 bases). This clonotype was sampled from a woman between 25 and 40 years old with acute or convalescent COVID-19. The specimen sequenced was peripheral blood. The CDR3, as DNA: TGTGCCAGCAATGCCAGACAGTCTAACTATGGCTACACCTTC. Its protein product is CASNARQSNYGYTF.